These 23 T cell receptor beta chains share one sample of origin, sequenced in a study of human T cells and chemical hapten exposure. TCRdb processed the RACE reads anew with MiXCR; each CDR3 protein has one entry. The sample has roughly 30,000 distinct CDR3 sequences; approximately 9% are singletons. Time point specified: patch test 2, 6 weeks after DPC sensitization. Described treatment: therapeutic diphenylcyclopropenone sensitization with weekly scalp DPC. This specimen consisted of whole blood, obtained in connection with sensitization to the hapten diphenylcyclopropenone (DPC). Receptors originate from a man aged 30-40 years with alopecia areata. Some clones in this sample may be carry-over from other donors' samples.

At least ten counts were recorded for this clonotype. The chain recombines TRBV20-1 with TRBJ1-4; D perhaps matches TRBD1 (5 bases). The CDR3 consists of 15 residues. The ends were cut back, 4 bases at V and 7 bases at J, with 19 bases in the middle. Germline values: CDR1 DFQATT, CDR2 SNEGSKA (reference sequence). The CDR3 DNA follows: TGCAGTGCTACCCCTCCAGATGGGGACGGTGAAAAACTGTTTTTT. Protein product: CSATPPDGDGEKLFF.

This clonotype was recorded many times. This chain uses TRBV7-9 with TRBJ2-2; tentative D call: TRBD1 (5 bases). Germline loops: CDR1 SEHNR, CDR2 FQNEAQ (reference sequence). V lost 5 bases, J lost 3 bases, and 10 bases lay in between. The CDR3 covers 14 residues. CDR3 sequence: CASSPGLDTGELFF. The CDR3 DNA reads as TGTGCCAGCAGCCCAGGGTTGGACACCGGGGAGCTGTTTTTT.

The chain links TRBV6-2 or TRBV6-3 to TRBJ2-7; D not resolved. V gave up 8 bases and J gave up 7 bases, with 12 bases separating them. The CDR3 totals 11 residues. Germline-derived CDR1 and CDR2 are MNHEY and SVGEGT. The CDR3 nucleotides are TGTGCCAGCGGTGCTTTTGGGGAGCAGTACTTC. This encodes CASGAFGEQYF.

In its sample, this clonotype was seen a few times. The chain combines TRBV6-6 with TRBJ1-5; D is possibly TRBD1 (5 bases). Trimming left V 6 bases short and J 0 bases short, with 12 bases between. This CDR3 region has 15 residues. Germline V lookup: CDR1 MNHNY, CDR2 SVGAGI (reference sequence). In DNA, the CDR3 is TGTGCCAGCAGGAGAGAAGGGGATAGCAATCAGCCCCAGCATTTT. It encodes CASRREGDSNQPQHF.

The rearrangement uses TRBV3-1 and TRBJ2-7, with 9 bases that match TRBD1. The germline gives CDR1 LGHDT, CDR2 YNNKEL (reference sequence). The CDR3 length is 15 residues. The V segment lost 4 bases and the J segment 2 bases; nucleotides outside the gene matches: 6. In nucleotides, the CDR3 is TGTGCCAGCAGCCGCCCGGGACAGGGCACCTACGAGCAGTACTTC. The encoded protein is CASSRPGQGTYEQYF.

This clonotype was found many times. The chain combines TRBV4-3 with TRBJ1-2; D uncertain. Looked up from germline, CDR1 is LGHNA and CDR2 is YSLEER. Trimming took 3 bases from V and 4 from J, leaving 18 bases between them. This CDR3 has 16 residues. CDR3 DNA: TGCGCCAGCAGCCATCGACGGGTCCTGGGGTCCTATGGCTACACCTTC. Amino acids: CASSHRRVLGSYGYTF.

The rearrangement uses TRBV27 and TRBJ2-7, with 9 bases aligning to TRBD1. V lost 0 bases to trimming and J lost 2 bases; unmatched junction nucleotides: 5. This CDR3 has 16 amino acids. CDR1 is MNHEY and CDR2 is SMNVEV in the germline V gene (reference sequence). DNA for the CDR3: TGTGCCAGCAGTTTATCGGGGACAGGGCCGACCTACGAGCAGTACTTC. Translating it yields CASSLSGTGPTYEQYF.

This clonotype was counted a few times. This chain links TRBV7-2 with TRBJ2-7; D may match TRBD1 or TRBD2 (5 bases each). The CDR3 runs 15 residues. V gave up 4 bases and J gave up 4 bases, with 17 bases separating them. CDR1 and CDR2 (germline): SGHTA, FQGNSA. The CDR3: CASSSTPGPQYEQYF. The CDR3 coding sequence is TGTGCCAGCAGCTCTACCCCGGGACCCCAATACGAGCAGTACTTC.

This clonotype has a count of ten or more. The gene calls are TRBV7-2 and TRBJ1-1, with TRBD1 identical over 7 bases. The CDR3 contains 14 residues. With 5 bases clipped from V and 5 bases from J, the junction kept 8 bases outside the gene matches. Germline assignment: CDR1 SGHTA and CDR2 FQGNSA. CDR3 nucleotide sequence: TGTGCCAGCAGCGGGAGACAGGGTCAAACTGAAGCTTTCTTT. Residues: CASSGRQGQTEAFF.

The gene calls are TRBV7-2 and TRBJ2-1; 12 bases fit TRBD2. Germline loops: CDR1 SGHTA, CDR2 FQGNSA. Germline trimming cut 6 bases from V and 0 bases from J; bases unmatched to any gene: 15. The CDR3 loop spans 20 amino acids. CDR3 region: CASSLPTGTSGRYSYNEQFF. CDR3 nucleotide sequence: TGTGCCAGCAGTCTTCCGACCGGGACTAGCGGGCGCTACTCCTACAATGAGCAGTTCTTC.

This clonotype occurred a few times. The V call is TRBV7-2, the J call TRBJ1-4, with D possibly matching TRBD1 (6 bases). CDR1 and CDR2 from the germline V gene are SGHTA and FQGNSA. The CDR3 runs to 12 residues. V lost 5 bases and J 7 bases, leaving 8 bases between the germline ends. The CDR3 DNA is TGTGCCAGCAGCCAAGGGGGTGAAAAACTGTTTTTT. As protein: CASSQGGEKLFF.

This CDR3 is CASSQDTTSGTYEQYF. As DNA, the CDR3 is TGCGCCAGCAGCCAAGATACCACTAGCGGGACCTACGAGCAGTACTTC. V is TRBV4-3 and J is TRBJ2-7; TRBD2 aligns across 10 bases. V trimming: 0 bases; J trimming: 2 bases; junction bases outside the gene matches: 4. From germline, CDR1 is LGHNA and CDR2 YSLEER. This CDR3 comprises 16 residues.

This clonotype was counted at least ten times. The J gene is TRBJ2-4, the V gene TRBV21-1; the table's D gene call, TRBD1, was not cross checked with the DNA. TRBV21-1 is listed as a pseudogene. There are 17 residues in the CDR3. The CDR3 nucleotides are TGTGCCAGCAGCAAAGCGCGACAGCCTCTAGCCAAAAACATTCAGTACTTC. Its protein is CASSKARQPLAKNIQYF.

V gene TRBV3-1 combines with J gene TRBJ1-1; TRBD1 matches 8 bases. Germline V gene sequence: CDR1 LGHDT, CDR2 YNNKEL (reference sequence). The trim removed 3 bases at V and 1 base at J, leaving 7 bases unmatched. This CDR3 region has 16 residues. CDR3 nucleotides: TGTGCCAGCAGCCAGGCTACCGGGACAGGGAACACTGAAGCTTTCTTT. It encodes CASSQATGTGNTEAFF. Combining the CDR3 with reference TRBV3-1 and TRBJ1-1 gives the whole variable domain DTAVSQTPKYLVTQMGNDKSIKCEQNLGHDTMYWYKQDSKKFLKIMFSYNNKELIINETVPNRFSPKSPDKAHLNLHINSLELGDSAVYFCASSQATGTGNTEAFFGQGTRLTVV.

A note on this clonotype: Because it lacks the conserved phenylalanine or tryptophan at the end, this CDR3 is likely a read error. This chain joins TRBV30 and TRBJ2-3; D unresolved. The germline CDR1 and CDR2 sequences are GTSNPN and SVGIG (reference sequence). The CDR3 covers 12 residues. The V end was cut by 3 bases, the J end by 6 bases, with 10 bases between. CDR3 nucleotide sequence: TGTGCCTGGAGCCCCGGGCGGGATACGCAGTATCTT. Its protein product is CAWSPGRDTQYL.

In this sample, this clonotype turned up many times. V usage is TRBV5-8 and J usage is TRBJ2-7; the match to TRBD1 covers 10 bases. Germline assignment: CDR1 SGHTS and CDR2 YDEGEE. This CDR3 region has 14 residues. V shed 2 bases and J 5 bases; nucleotides not matched to a gene: 4. The CDR3 DNA is TGTGCCAGCAGCTTCGGGACAGGGGAGGACGAGCAGTACTTC. Its translation is CASSFGTGEDEQYF.

This chain connects TRBV6-6 to TRBJ1-5; D is undetermined. V gave up 0 bases and J gave up 6 bases, with 6 bases separating them. Germline-derived CDR1 and CDR2 are MNHNY and SVGAGI (reference sequence). The CDR3 contains 13 residues. This CDR3 is CASSYSAGQPQHF. CDR3 DNA sequence: TGTGCCAGCAGTTACTCGGCCGGTCAGCCCCAGCATTTT.

The gene calls are TRBV4-3 and TRBJ2-2; tentatively, D is TRBD1 (6 bases). Trimming took 0 bases from V and 2 from J, leaving 10 bases between them. Germline V gives CDR1 LGHNA, CDR2 YSLEER. The length of the CDR3 is 16 residues. The CDR3 sequence is CASSQDQGTNTGELFF. CDR3 DNA: TGCGCCAGCAGCCAAGATCAGGGGACCAACACCGGGGAGCTGTTTTTT.

In its sample, this clonotype was seen many times. The chain uses TRBV29-1 and TRBJ2-3; D is uncertain. The germline gives CDR1 SQVTM, CDR2 ANQGSEA. Deletions cut 2 bases from V and 5 bases from J, with 8 bases between. CDR3 length: 12 residues. The CDR3 DNA reads as TGCAGCGTTGAAAATTCTGGAGATACGCAGTATTTT. This encodes CSVENSGDTQYF.

This clonotype has ten or more counts. V usage is TRBV5-1 and J usage is TRBJ2-3; possible D gene TRBD1, 6 bases. The ends were cut back, 5 bases at V and 1 base at J, with 11 bases in the middle. Germline V CDR1 and CDR2: SGHRS, YFSETQ. CDR3 size: 14 residues. CDR3 nucleotides: TGCGCCAGCAGACCGGGACATGGCACAGATACGCAGTATTTT. This gives the protein CASRPGHGTDTQYF.

This clonotype was counted many times. The chain couples TRBV15 to TRBJ2-7; D is uncertain. Germline values: CDR1 LNHNV, CDR2 YYDKDF (reference sequence). There are 16 residues in the CDR3. Between the trimmed V and J ends, which lost 1 base and 2 bases, there was a span of 15 bases. The CDR3 bases are TGTGCCACCAGCAGAGCAGTCCCGAATACAGCCTACGAGCAGTACTTC. Encoded protein: CATSRAVPNTAYEQYF.

This clonotype was observed many times. The chain employs TRBV20-1 and TRBJ2-5; D is undetermined. The length of the CDR3 is 14 residues. Trimming left V 0 bases short and J 1 base short, with 9 bases between. Germline CDR1 DFQATT, CDR2 SNEGSKA (reference sequence). The DNA for the CDR3 is TGCAGTGCTAGAGACTCAGAGCGCCAAGAGACCCAGTACTTC. This sequence encodes CSARDSERQETQYF.

This rearrangement joins TRBV19 to TRBJ2-5, with 7 bases lining up with TRBD2. Germline loops: CDR1 LNHDA, CDR2 SQIVND (reference sequence). With 5 bases clipped from V and 0 bases from J, the junction kept 6 bases outside the gene matches. The CDR3 loop spans 15 amino acids. The CDR3 nucleotides are TGTGCCAGTAGTCCGCGGGAGACCTACCAAGAGACCCAGTACTTC. Its translation: CASSPRETYQETQYF.